The clone carrying this TCR beta chain has just a few counts. V trimming: 2 bases; J trimming: 2 bases; junction bases outside the gene matches: 8. The CDR3 extends over 16 amino acids. CDR1 is MDHEN and CDR2 is SYDVKM in the germline V gene. The data are from a study of T cell repertoires in cytomegalovirus infection. MiXCR was run by TCRdb on the reads, yielding one entry per CDR3 protein. The sample shows 150,000 to 200,000 distinct CDR3 sequences, approximately 19% of them seen only once. The sequence came from a human donor in good health (CMV status not recorded). Some clones in this sample may be carry-over from other donors' samples. Source material: PBMCs. The gene calls are TRBV28 and TRBJ2-7, with 8 bases lining up with TRBD1. The CDR3: CASSLTVTGATYEQYF. CDR3 nucleotide sequence: TGTGCCAGCAGTTTAACAGTGACAGGGGCGACCTACGAGCAGTACTTC.